Each of the 17 T cell receptor beta chains below was sequenced from the same sample in a study of Ad26.COV2.S vaccination and SARS-CoV-2 variants. Repertoires were generated with immunoSEQ multiplex PCR, while TCRdb's copy carries only in-frame clones and drops some. This table has fewer than 150,000 clones, roughly 89% appearing once. Sequenced here: peripheral blood, sampled after recovery from COVID-19. The receptors come from a human donor who had recovered from COVID-19.

The rearrangement links TRBV6-1 to TRBJ1-4; D unresolved. This CDR3 comprises 14 residues. Germline CDR1 MNHNS, CDR2 SASEGT. The ends were cut back, 2 bases at V and 2 bases at J, with 6 bases in the middle. The CDR3 reads CASSETGTNEKLFF. The CDR3 DNA sequence: TGTGCCAGCAGTGAAACCGGGACTAATGAAAAACTGTTTTTT.

This chain connects TRBV28 to TRBJ1-1, with 10 bases aligning to TRBD1. V lost 3 bases, J lost 4 bases, and 11 bases stayed unmatched. CDR1 is MDHEN and CDR2 is SYDVKM in the germline V gene. The CDR3 is made up of 17 amino acids. The CDR3 coding sequence is TGTGCCAGCAGTTTTGTGTGGGACAGGGGATGGGGCACTGAAGCTTTCTTT. Its protein product is CASSFVWDRGWGTEAFF.

This chain uses TRBV28 with TRBJ1-1; TRBD1 is a possible D gene (5 bases). CDR1 and CDR2 (germline): MDHEN, SYDVKM. This CDR3 contains 16 residues. Trimming cost V 6 bases and J 6 bases, with 23 bases left between them. The CDR3: CASRAIMGQGLPEAFF. DNA for the CDR3: TGTGCCAGCAGAGCAATTATGGGGCAGGGTTTGCCTGAAGCTTTCTTT.

The rearrangement links TRBV13 to TRBJ1-2; TRBD1 aligns across 7 bases. The length of the CDR3 is 17 residues. CDR1 and CDR2 (germline): PRHDT, FYEKMQ (reference sequence). V lost 5 bases to trimming and J lost 6 bases; unmatched junction nucleotides: 18. The CDR3 region is CASSPGGNDRDKNGYTF. The CDR3 DNA is TGTGCCAGCAGCCCCGGTGGGAACGACAGGGATAAAAATGGCTACACCTTC.

The chain links TRBV2 to TRBJ2-2, with D tentatively TRBD2 (5 bases). The CDR3 length is 14 residues. Trimming pared 7 bases from V and 4 bases from J, leaving 13 bases between. Looked up from germline, CDR1 is SNHLY and CDR2 is FYNNEI. The CDR3 region is CASKGQAGTGELFF. The CDR3 DNA is TGTGCCAGCAAAGGGCAGGCGGGCACCGGGGAGCTGTTTTTT.

The J gene is TRBJ2-6, the V gene TRBV19, with a weak D call TRBD2 (7 bases). Germline V gene sequence: CDR1 LNHDA, CDR2 SQIVND (reference sequence). Between the trimmed V and J ends, which lost 6 bases and 4 bases, there was a span of 13 bases. This CDR3 is 15 amino acids long. DNA of the CDR3: TGTGCCAGTAGCCCCCGGGGGGCCGGGGCCAACGTCCTGACTTTC. This codes for CASSPRGAGANVLTF.

The chain carries TRBV6-1 and TRBJ1-6, with D uncertain. V was trimmed by 1 base and J by 7 bases, leaving 8 bases between them. The CDR3 consists of 14 residues. CDR1 is MNHNS, CDR2 SASEGT, per germline. Here the CDR3 DNA reads TGTGCCAGCAGTGAAGGGGTAGCGAATTCACCCCTCCACTTT. It is translated as CASSEGVANSPLHF.

The genes are TRBV23-1 and TRBJ2-1; TRBD1 matches at 8 bases. TRBV23-1 is an open reading frame whose function is uncertain. The length of the CDR3 is 14 residues. Unmatched junction bases numbered 11, after V lost 8 bases and J lost 8 bases. DNA for the CDR3: TGCGCCAGCCGTTCGACAGGGGTCGCGGATGAGCAGTTCTTC. It encodes CASRSTGVADEQFF.

The rearrangement joins TRBV6-5 to TRBJ1-4; TRBD1 is a possible D gene (6 bases). The V end was cut by 5 bases, the J end by 7 bases, with 14 bases between. The germline CDR1 and CDR2 sequences are MNHEY and SVGAGI. The CDR3 runs 14 residues. CDR3 nucleotide sequence: TGTGCCAGCAGTCCCGGGAGGGGGGTTGAAAAACTGTTTTTT. The encoded protein is CASSPGRGVEKLFF.

This clone was counted between two and nine times. This rearrangement joins TRBV5-6 to TRBJ1-5; D not resolved. The CDR3 is 13 residues long. The germline gives CDR1 SGHDT, CDR2 YYEEEE. Trimming shortened V by 0 bases and J by 9 bases, and 10 bases separated the two germline ends. The CDR3 nucleotides are TGTGCCAGCAGCTTGGGACATTCTCGGCCCCAGCATTTT. The encoded protein is CASSLGHSRPQHF.

This rearrangement joins TRBV13 to TRBJ2-1; D ambiguous. CDR1 is PRHDT, CDR2 FYEKMQ, per germline (reference sequence). V was trimmed by 2 bases and J by 7 bases, leaving 6 bases between them. The CDR3 covers 12 residues. CDR3 amino acids: CASSLFNNEQFF. The CDR3 region has the DNA TGTGCCAGCAGCTTATTTAATAATGAGCAGTTCTTC.

The gene calls are TRBV11-2 and TRBJ1-1, with D hard to call. Germline V gene sequence: CDR1 SGHAT, CDR2 FQNNGV. The CDR3 runs to 14 residues. V lost 5 bases and J 1 base, leaving 11 bases between the germline ends. The CDR3 here is CASSHSLQNTEAFF. For the CDR3, the DNA is TGTGCCAGCAGCCATTCTCTTCAGAACACTGAAGCTTTCTTT.

The chain employs TRBV6-2 or TRBV6-3 and TRBJ2-6; 7 bases map to TRBD1. The J segment lost 0 bases and the V segment lost 3 bases, leaving 8 bases of the junction unmatched. In germline, CDR1 is MNHEY, CDR2 SVGEGT. CDR3 length equals 18 residues. CDR3 residues: CASSYRQGKYSGANVLTF. CDR3 coding DNA: TGTGCCAGCAGTTATAGACAGGGAAAGTACTCTGGGGCCAACGTCCTGACTTTC.

For the CDR3, the DNA is TGCAGTGCTACAGAGAAGGAGCAGTTCTTC. It translates to CSATEKEQFF. V gene TRBV20-1 combines with J gene TRBJ2-1, with D unresolved. The V end was cut by 4 bases, the J end by 10 bases, with 8 bases between. Germline values: CDR1 DFQATT, CDR2 SNEGSKA (reference sequence). This CDR3 has 10 amino acids.

This rearrangement joins TRBV7-2 to TRBJ2-3, with 14 bases lining up with TRBD2. Per the germline V gene, CDR1 is SGHTA and CDR2 is FQGNSA. Trimming at V came to 5 bases and at J to 10 bases, leaving 11 bases not matched to a gene. There are 16 residues in the CDR3. In nucleotides, the CDR3 is TGTGCCAGCAGCATGACTAGCGGGGGGGTAATGGTTCCGCAGTATTTT. Translating gives CASSMTSGGVMVPQYF. Complete variable domain (other parts from reference TRBV7-2 and TRBJ2-3): GAGVSQSPSNKVTEKGKDVELRCDPISGHTALYWYRQSLGQGLEFLIYFQGNSAPDKSGLPSDRFSAERTGGSVSTLTIQRTQQEDSAVYLCASSMTSGGVMVPQYFGPGTRLTVL.

The chain employs TRBV5-1 and TRBJ2-1; D might be TRBD1 (6 bases). The germline V gene has CDR1 SGHRS and CDR2 YFSETQ. Trimming shortened V by 0 bases and J by 8 bases, and 9 bases separated the two germline ends. The CDR3 consists of 13 residues. The CDR3 bases are TGCGCCAGCAGCTTGGACAGGGTCGATGAGCAGTTCTTC. This sequence encodes CASSLDRVDEQFF.

V is TRBV18 and J is TRBJ2-2; 8 nucleotides agree with TRBD1. This CDR3 is built from 16 residues. V was pared by 0 bases and J by 5 bases, with 5 bases of the junction left unmatched. The germline gives CDR1 KGHSH, CDR2 LQKENI. The CDR3 region has the DNA TGTGCCAGCTCACCACCAGACAGGGGCAGTACCGGGGAGCTGTTTTTT. Its protein is CASSPPDRGSTGELFF.